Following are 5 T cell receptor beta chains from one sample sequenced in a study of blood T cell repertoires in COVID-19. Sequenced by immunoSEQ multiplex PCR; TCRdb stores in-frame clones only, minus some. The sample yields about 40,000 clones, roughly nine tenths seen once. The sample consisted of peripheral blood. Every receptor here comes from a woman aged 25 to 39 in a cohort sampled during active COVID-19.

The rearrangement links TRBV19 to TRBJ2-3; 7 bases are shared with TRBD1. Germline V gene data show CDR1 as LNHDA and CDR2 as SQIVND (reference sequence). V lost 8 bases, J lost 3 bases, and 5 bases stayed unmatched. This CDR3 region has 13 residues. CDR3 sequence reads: CASGTAGTDTQYF. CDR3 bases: TGTGCCAGTGGGACAGCCGGGACAGATACGCAGTATTTT.

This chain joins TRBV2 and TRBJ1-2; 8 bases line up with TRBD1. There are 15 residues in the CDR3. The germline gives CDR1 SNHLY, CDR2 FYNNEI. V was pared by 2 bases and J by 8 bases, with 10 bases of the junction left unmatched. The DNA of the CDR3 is TGTGCCAGCAGTGAATTGCTGGGGAACAGGGGGGGCTACACCTTC. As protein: CASSELLGNRGGYTF.

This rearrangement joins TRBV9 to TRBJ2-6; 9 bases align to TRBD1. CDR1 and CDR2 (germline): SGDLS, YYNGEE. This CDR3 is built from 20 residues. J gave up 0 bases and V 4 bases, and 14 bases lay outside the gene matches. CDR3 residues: CASSPRPGQGASSGANVLTF. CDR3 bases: TGTGCCAGCAGCCCCCGACCGGGACAGGGAGCCAGCTCTGGGGCCAACGTCCTGACTTTC.

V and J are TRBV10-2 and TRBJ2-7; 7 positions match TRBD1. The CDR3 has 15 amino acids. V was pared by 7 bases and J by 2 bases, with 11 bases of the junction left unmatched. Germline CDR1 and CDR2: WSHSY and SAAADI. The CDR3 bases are TGCGCCAGCACCCCAGGGACAGTGAATACCTACGAGCAGTACTTC. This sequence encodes CASTPGTVNTYEQYF.

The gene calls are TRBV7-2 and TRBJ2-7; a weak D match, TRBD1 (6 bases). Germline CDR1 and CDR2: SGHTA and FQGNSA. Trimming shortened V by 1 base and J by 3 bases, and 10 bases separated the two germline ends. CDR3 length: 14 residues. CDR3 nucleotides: TGTGCCAGCAGCTTAGTGGACAGCCTCTACGAGCAGTACTTC. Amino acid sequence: CASSLVDSLYEQYF. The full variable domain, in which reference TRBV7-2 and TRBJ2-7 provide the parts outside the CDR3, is GAGVSQSPSNKVTEKGKDVELRCDPISGHTALYWYRQSLGQGLEFLIYFQGNSAPDKSGLPSDRFSAERTGGSVSTLTIQRTQQEDSAVYLCASSLVDSLYEQYFGPGTRLTVT.